The source of this TCR beta chain is a study of memory CD4+ T cells and cytomegalovirus serostatus. As for the study in general: Healthy Belgian adult donors included several CMV-positive and 24 CMV-negative people. General observations from the study: Of 150 to 200 reported CMV TCRbeta sequences, around 63 were found in memory CD4+ repertoires. Suggested: most of the CMV-linked TCR signature lies in CD4+ memory cells.

CDR1 is MNHEY and CDR2 is SVGAGI in the germline V gene. The length of the CDR3 is 14 residues. Trimming removed 6 bases at V and 0 bases at J, with 11 bases between. As for this clone: Its antigen is still unknown.

As handled by the study authors: After removing out-of-frame reads, approximately 2 million distinct TCRbeta sequences remained. Generated by immunoSEQ multiplex PCR, the TCRdb table keeps only in-frame clones and is missing some. V, J and clone size derive from that table, while D and trimming were established from the DNA sequence. Among over 35,000 clones listed, roughly four fifths were seen once. Single viable CD3+CD4+CD8-CD45RO+ cells were sorted as the memory CD4+ T cells. The receptor comes from an adult in good health and CMV-seronegative. The chain has TRBV6-5 and TRBJ1-1; D not certain. Sequencing used memory CD4+ T cells from blood. The CDR3 sequence: CASSYGYMNTEAFF. CDR3 bases: TGTGCCAGCAGCTATGGCTACATGAACACTGAAGCTTTCTTT.